These 10 T cell receptor beta chains originate from one sample sequenced in a study of blood T cell repertoires in COVID-19. Some clones are missing from TCRdb's copy, which holds only in-frame ones; the method was immunoSEQ multiplex PCR. There are 150,000 to 200,000 clones in the sample; approximately 87% occur only once, and 3% to 4% lies in the top ten. Source material: peripheral blood. Source of these receptors: a man aged 18 to 29 with active or convalescent COVID-19.

The chain recombines TRBV25-1 with TRBJ1-4; TRBD1 aligns across 8 bases. CDR1 MGHDK and CDR2 SYGVNS come from the germline V gene. The CDR3 is 15 amino acids. Losses at the gene ends were 1 base for V and 8 bases for J; bases not matched to a gene: 6. The DNA for the CDR3 is TGTGCCAGCAGTGAATCGGACAGGGTATACGAAAAACTGTTTTTT. Its translation is CASSESDRVYEKLFF.

This rearrangement joins TRBV19 to TRBJ2-5; 8 nucleotides line up with TRBD1. The CDR3 has 16 residues. Germline CDR1 reads LNHDA; CDR2 reads SQIVND (reference sequence). The V gene end was trimmed by 3 bases and the J gene end by 5 bases; junction bases not matched to a gene: 11. The CDR3 DNA follows: TGTGCCAGTAGTATTACACCCCAGGGGGCAGGGGAGACCCAGTACTTC. Amino acid sequence: CASSITPQGAGETQYF.

V usage is TRBV5-4 and J usage is TRBJ2-3, with 9 bases fitting TRBD2. Germline loops: CDR1 SGHNT, CDR2 YYREEE (reference sequence). The CDR3 has 16 amino acids. The V and J ends lost 4 bases and 8 bases, in that order; junction bases with no gene match: 14. In DNA form, the CDR3 reads TGTGCCAGCAGCGAACCAACTAGCGGGTCTCGTAGTACGCAGTATTTT. This gives the protein CASSEPTSGSRSTQYF.

The rearrangement uses TRBV2 and TRBJ1-1; D is unresolved. The CDR3 runs 13 residues. V was trimmed by 6 bases and J by 3 bases, leaving 11 bases between them. From germline, CDR1 is SNHLY and CDR2 FYNNEI. CDR3 DNA sequence: TGTGCCAGCAGCGCGGGAGAGGACACTGAAGCTTTCTTT. Amino acid sequence: CASSAGEDTEAFF.

The rearrangement joins TRBV7-2 to TRBJ2-1; TRBD2 agrees at 9 bases. Germline V CDR1 and CDR2: SGHTA, FQGNSA. This CDR3 has 17 amino acids. Trimming cost V 4 bases and J 2 bases; bases outside gene matches: 9. The CDR3, as DNA: TGTGCCAGCAGCTCAACTCAATCTAGCGGGGCCTACAATGAGCAGTTCTTC. Protein product: CASSSTQSSGAYNEQFF.

The chain is built from TRBV2 and TRBJ1-2, with 11 positions matching TRBD1. The trim removed 11 bases at V and 6 bases at J, leaving 5 bases unmatched. In germline, CDR1 is SNHLY, CDR2 FYNNEI. This CDR3 comprises 12 residues. The CDR3 sequence: CAAEGQGDGYTF. The CDR3 bases are TGTGCCGCCGAGGGACAGGGGGATGGCTACACCTTC.

This chain joins TRBV14 and TRBJ2-2; 8 positions agree with TRBD2. The V segment lost 0 bases and the J segment 6 bases; nucleotides outside the gene matches: 6. The length of the CDR3 is 16 residues. From germline, CDR1 is SGHDN and CDR2 FVKESK. CDR3 sequence: CASSQERAGVPGELFF. The DNA for the CDR3 is TGTGCCAGCAGCCAAGAACGAGCGGGAGTGCCCGGGGAGCTGTTTTTT.

The V and J genes are TRBV28 and TRBJ1-2, with TRBD1 identical over 10 bases. This CDR3 is 14 amino acids long. Per the germline V gene, CDR1 is MDHEN and CDR2 is SYDVKM. V lost 6 bases to trimming and J lost 6 bases; unmatched junction nucleotides: 7. This CDR3 reads CASRYSTGGHGYTF. As DNA, the CDR3 is TGTGCCAGCAGATATTCGACAGGGGGCCATGGCTACACCTTC.

V is TRBV7-6 and J is TRBJ2-7, with D uncertain. Trimming removed 0 bases at V and 2 bases at J, with 14 bases between. Germline values: CDR1 SGHVS, CDR2 FNYEAQ. The CDR3 loop spans 16 amino acids. The CDR3 is CASSLASFGRTYEQYV. The DNA of the CDR3 is TGTGCCAGCAGCTTAGCAAGCTTCGGCAGGACCTACGAGCAGTACGTC.

This chain links TRBV24-1 with TRBJ2-2, with D perhaps matching TRBD2 (6 bases). V was pared by 3 bases and J by 6 bases, with 13 bases between. The CDR3 has 15 residues. CDR1 and CDR2 from the germline V gene are KGHDR and SFDVKD. CDR3 nucleotide sequence: TGTGCCACCAGTGATCCGGCGGGGTTTCCCGGGGAGCTGTTTTTT. Translated, it gives CATSDPAGFPGELFF.